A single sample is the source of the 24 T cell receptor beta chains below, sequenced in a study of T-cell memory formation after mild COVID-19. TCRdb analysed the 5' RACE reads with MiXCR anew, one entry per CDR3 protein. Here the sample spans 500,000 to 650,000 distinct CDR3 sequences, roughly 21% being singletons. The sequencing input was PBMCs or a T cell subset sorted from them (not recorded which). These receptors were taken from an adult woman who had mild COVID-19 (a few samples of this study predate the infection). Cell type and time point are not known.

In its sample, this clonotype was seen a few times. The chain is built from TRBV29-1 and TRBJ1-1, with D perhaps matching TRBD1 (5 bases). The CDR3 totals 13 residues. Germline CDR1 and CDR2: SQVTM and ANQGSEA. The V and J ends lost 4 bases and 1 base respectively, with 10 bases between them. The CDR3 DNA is TGCAGCGTTGCGAGGGACCCGAACACTGAAGCTTTCTTT. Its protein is CSVARDPNTEAFF. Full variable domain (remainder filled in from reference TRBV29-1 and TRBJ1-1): SAVISQKPSRDICQRGTSLTIQCQVDSQVTMMFWYRQQPGQSLTLIATANQGSEATYESGFVIDKFPISRPNLTFSTLTVSNMSPEDSSIYLCSVARDPNTEAFFGQGTRLTVV.

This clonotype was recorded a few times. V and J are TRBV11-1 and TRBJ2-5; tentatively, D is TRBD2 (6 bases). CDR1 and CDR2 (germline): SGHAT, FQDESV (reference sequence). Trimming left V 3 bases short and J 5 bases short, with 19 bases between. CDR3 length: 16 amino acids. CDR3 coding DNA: TGTGCCAGCAGCTTCGGGACTGAACGGCCGCGGGAGACCCAGTACTTC. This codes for CASSFGTERPRETQYF.

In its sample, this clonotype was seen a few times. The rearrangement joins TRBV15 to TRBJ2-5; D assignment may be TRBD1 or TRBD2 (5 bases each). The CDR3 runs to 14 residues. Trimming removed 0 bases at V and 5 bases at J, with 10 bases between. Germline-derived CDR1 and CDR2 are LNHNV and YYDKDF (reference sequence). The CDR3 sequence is CATSRDEGLETQYF. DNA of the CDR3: TGTGCCACCAGCAGAGATGAGGGGTTGGAGACCCAGTACTTC.

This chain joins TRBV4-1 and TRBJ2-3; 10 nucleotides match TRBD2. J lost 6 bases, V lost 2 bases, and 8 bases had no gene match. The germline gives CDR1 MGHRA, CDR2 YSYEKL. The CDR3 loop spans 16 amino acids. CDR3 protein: CASSQPKRGGMDTQYF. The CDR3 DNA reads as TGCGCCAGCAGCCAACCGAAGCGGGGGGGCATGGATACGCAGTATTTT.

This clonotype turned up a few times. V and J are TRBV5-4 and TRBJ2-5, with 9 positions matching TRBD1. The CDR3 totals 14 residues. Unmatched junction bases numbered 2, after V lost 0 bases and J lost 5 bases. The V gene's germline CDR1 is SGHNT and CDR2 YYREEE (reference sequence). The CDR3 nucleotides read TGTGCCAGCAGCTTGGGGGGGACAGGGGAGACCCAGTACTTC. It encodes CASSLGGTGETQYF.

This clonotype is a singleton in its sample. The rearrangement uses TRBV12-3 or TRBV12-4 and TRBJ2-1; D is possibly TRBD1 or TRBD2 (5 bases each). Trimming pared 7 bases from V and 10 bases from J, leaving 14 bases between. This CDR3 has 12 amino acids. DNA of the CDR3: TGTGCCAGCACTACCGGGGCAGCGGAGCAGTTCTTC. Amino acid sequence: CASTTGAAEQFF.

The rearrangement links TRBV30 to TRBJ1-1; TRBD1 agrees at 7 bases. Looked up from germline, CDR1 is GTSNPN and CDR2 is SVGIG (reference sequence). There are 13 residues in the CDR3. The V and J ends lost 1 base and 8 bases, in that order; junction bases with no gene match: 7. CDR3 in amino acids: CAWSGGGGFEAFF. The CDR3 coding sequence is TGTGCCTGGAGTGGAGGGGGCGGCTTCGAAGCTTTCTTT.

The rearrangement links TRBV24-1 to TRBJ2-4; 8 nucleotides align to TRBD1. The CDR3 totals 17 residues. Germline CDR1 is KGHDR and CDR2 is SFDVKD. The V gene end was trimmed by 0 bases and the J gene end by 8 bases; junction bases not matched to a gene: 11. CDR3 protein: CATSDLAPGTGGYIQYF. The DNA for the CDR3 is TGTGCCACCAGTGATTTGGCTCCCGGGACAGGCGGATACATTCAGTACTTC.

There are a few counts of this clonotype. Written as DNA, the CDR3 is TGTGCCACCACACAGGGGGGTATCTGGGATACGCAGTATTTT. It translates to CATTQGGIWDTQYF. This chain uses TRBV24-1 with TRBJ2-3; 8 bases line up with TRBD1. Trimming removed 8 bases from V and 6 bases from J; junction bases left unmatched: 9. Germline lookup yields CDR1 KGHDR and CDR2 SFDVKD. CDR3 length equals 14 residues.

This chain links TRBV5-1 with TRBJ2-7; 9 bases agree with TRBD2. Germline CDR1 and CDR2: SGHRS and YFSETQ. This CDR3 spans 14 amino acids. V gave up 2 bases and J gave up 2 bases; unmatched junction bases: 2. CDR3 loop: CASSLRLAAYEQYF. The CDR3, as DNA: TGCGCCAGCAGCTTACGACTAGCGGCCTACGAGCAGTACTTC. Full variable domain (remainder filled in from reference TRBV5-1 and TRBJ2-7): KAGVTQTPRYLIKTRGQQVTLSCSPISGHRSVSWYQQTPGQGLQFLFEYFSETQRNKGNFPGRFSGRQFSNSRSEMNVSTLELGDSALYLCASSLRLAAYEQYFGPGTRLTVT.

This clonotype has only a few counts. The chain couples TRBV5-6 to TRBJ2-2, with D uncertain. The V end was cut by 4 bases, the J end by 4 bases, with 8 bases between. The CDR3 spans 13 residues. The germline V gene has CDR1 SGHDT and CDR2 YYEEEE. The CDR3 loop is CASSPTLTGELFF. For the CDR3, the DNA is TGTGCCAGCAGCCCGACCCTCACCGGGGAGCTGTTTTTT.

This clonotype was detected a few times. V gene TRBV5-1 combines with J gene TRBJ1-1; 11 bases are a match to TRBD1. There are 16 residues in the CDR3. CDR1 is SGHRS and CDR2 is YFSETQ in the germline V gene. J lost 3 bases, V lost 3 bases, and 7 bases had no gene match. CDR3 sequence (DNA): TGCGCCAGCAGCTCCGGGACAGGGGGTATCGACACTGAAGCTTTCTTT. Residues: CASSSGTGGIDTEAFF. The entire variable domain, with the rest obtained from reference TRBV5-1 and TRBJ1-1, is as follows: KAGVTQTPRYLIKTRGQQVTLSCSPISGHRSVSWYQQTPGQGLQFLFEYFSETQRNKGNFPGRFSGRQFSNSRSEMNVSTLELGDSALYLCASSSGTGGIDTEAFFGQGTRLTVV.

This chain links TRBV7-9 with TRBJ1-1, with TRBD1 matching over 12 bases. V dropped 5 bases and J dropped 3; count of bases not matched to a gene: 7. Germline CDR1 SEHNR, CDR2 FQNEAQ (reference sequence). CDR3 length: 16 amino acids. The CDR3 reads CASSPGQGAFYTEAFF. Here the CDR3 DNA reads TGTGCCAGCAGCCCGGGACAGGGGGCTTTCTACACTGAAGCTTTCTTT.

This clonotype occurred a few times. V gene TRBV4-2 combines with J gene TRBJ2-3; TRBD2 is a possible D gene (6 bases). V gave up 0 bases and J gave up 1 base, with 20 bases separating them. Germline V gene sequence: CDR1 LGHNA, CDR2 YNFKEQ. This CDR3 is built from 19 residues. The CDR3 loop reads CASSQDSAASDTGTDTQYF. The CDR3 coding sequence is TGTGCCAGCAGCCAAGATAGCGCGGCTAGCGATACAGGCACAGATACGCAGTATTTT.

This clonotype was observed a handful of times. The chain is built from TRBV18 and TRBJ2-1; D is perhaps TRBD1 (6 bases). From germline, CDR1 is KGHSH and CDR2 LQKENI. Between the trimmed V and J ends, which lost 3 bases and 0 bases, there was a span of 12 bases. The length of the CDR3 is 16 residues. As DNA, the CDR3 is TGTGCCAGCTCACCGCAGGGGCTACGCTCCTACAATGAGCAGTTCTTC. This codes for CASSPQGLRSYNEQFF.

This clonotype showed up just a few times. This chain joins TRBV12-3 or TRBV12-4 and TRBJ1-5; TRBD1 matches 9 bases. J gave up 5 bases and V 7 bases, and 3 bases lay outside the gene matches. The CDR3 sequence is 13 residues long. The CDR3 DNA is TGTGCCAGCACTACAGGGGGCGATCAGCCCCAGCATTTT. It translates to CASTTGGDQPQHF.

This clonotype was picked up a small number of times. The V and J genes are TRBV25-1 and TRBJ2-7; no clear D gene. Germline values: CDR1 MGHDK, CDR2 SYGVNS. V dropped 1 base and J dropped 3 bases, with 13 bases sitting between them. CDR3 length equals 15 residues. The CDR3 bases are TGTGCCAGCAGTGAATCTCCAGGCGTCTTCTACGAGCAGTACTTC. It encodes CASSESPGVFYEQYF.

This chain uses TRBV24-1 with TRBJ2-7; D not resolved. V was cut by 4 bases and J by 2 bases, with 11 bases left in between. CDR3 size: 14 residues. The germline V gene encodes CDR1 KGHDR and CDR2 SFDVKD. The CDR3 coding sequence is TGTGCCACCAGTGACTCGAGCATTCCCTACGAGCAGTACTTC. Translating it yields CATSDSSIPYEQYF.

The CDR3 region has the DNA TGTGCCAGCAGCCCCGGGACAGGCGGCCAGCCCCAGCATTTT. Translation gives CASSPGTGGQPQHF. The V gene is TRBV25-1, the J gene TRBJ1-5, with 8 bases fitting TRBD1. This CDR3 spans 14 amino acids. The germline CDR1 and CDR2 sequences are MGHDK and SYGVNS. With 6 bases clipped from V and 7 bases from J, the junction kept 8 bases outside the gene matches.

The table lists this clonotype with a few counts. The CDR3 DNA reads TGTGCCAGCAGCGCACCCCCTTCCTACAATGAGCAGTTCTTC. Translation: CASSAPPSYNEQFF. The V gene is TRBV9, the J gene TRBJ2-1; no reliable D call. The germline V gene encodes CDR1 SGDLS and CDR2 YYNGEE. Trimming cost V 3 bases and J 1 base, with 8 bases left between them. This CDR3 contains 14 residues.

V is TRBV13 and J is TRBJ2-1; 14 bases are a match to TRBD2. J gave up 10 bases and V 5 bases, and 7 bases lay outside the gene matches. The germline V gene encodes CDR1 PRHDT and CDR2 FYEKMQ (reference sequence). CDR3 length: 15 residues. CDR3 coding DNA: TGTGCCAGCAGCAAGACTAGCGGGAGGGTAAGGGAGCAGTTCTTC. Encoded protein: CASSKTSGRVREQFF.

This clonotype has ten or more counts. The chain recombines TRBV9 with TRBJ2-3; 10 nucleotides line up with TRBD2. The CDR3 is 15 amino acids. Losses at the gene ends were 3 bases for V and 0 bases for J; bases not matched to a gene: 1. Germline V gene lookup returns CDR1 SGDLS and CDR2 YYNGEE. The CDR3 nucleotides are TGTGCCAGCAGCGGTAGCGGGGGGAGCACAGATACGCAGTATTTT. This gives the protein CASSGSGGSTDTQYF.

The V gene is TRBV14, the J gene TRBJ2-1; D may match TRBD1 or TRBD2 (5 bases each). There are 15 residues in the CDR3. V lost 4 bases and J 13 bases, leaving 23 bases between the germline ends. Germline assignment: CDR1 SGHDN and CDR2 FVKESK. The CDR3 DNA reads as TGTGCCAGCAGCCCAATAAGACGTGGTGGGGCGGGCCAGTTCTTC. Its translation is CASSPIRRGGAGQFF.

CDR3 nucleotides: TGTGCCAGCAGTTTAGGGGGACAGGGAGTCACCGGGGAGCTGTTTTTT. Translated, it gives CASSLGGQGVTGELFF. This chain uses TRBV12-3 or TRBV12-4 with TRBJ2-2; 9 positions agree with TRBD1. J lost 4 bases, V lost 1 base, and 4 bases had no gene match. The CDR3 is made up of 16 amino acids.